The 10 T cell receptor beta chains below were found in one sample sequenced in a study of blood T cell repertoires in COVID-19. Generated by immunoSEQ multiplex PCR, the TCRdb table keeps only in-frame clones and is missing some. The sample has 230,000 or so clones, around four fifths seen once; the top ten hold roughly 8.7%. The sample was peripheral blood. These receptors came from a man in his forties or fifties with active or convalescent COVID-19.

The CDR3 is CSVSIYATVTEGNYGYTF. The CDR3 region has the DNA TGCAGCGTTTCGATTTATGCGACGGTGACAGAAGGAAACTATGGCTACACCTTC. V gene TRBV29-1 combines with J gene TRBJ1-2, with a tentative D call TRBD1 (5 bases). Germline V CDR1 and CDR2: SQVTM, ANQGSEA. The V and J ends lost 5 bases and 2 bases respectively, with 27 bases between them. The CDR3 length is 18 residues.

The V gene is TRBV7-8, the J gene TRBJ2-1, with 9 nucleotides matching TRBD2. The CDR3 loop spans 15 amino acids. Per germline, CDR1 SGHVS and CDR2 FQNEAQ. J lost 5 bases, V lost 1 base, and 3 bases had no gene match. CDR3 in DNA: TGTGCCAGCAGCTTAGGGGCTAGCGGGAACAATGAGCAGTTCTTC. As protein: CASSLGASGNNEQFF. Together with reference TRBV7-8 and TRBJ2-1, the CDR3 gives the full variable domain: GAGVSQSPRYKVAKRGQDVALRCDPISGHVSLFWYQQALGQGPEFLTYFQNEAQLDKSGLPSDRFFAERPEGSVSTLKIQRTQQEDSAVYLCASSLGASGNNEQFFGPGTRLTVL.

J is TRBJ1-2 and V is TRBV3-1 (or the pseudogene TRBV3-2); 10 positions agree with TRBD1. In germline, CDR1 is LGHDT, CDR2 YNNKEL (reference sequence). The trim removed 4 bases at V and 3 bases at J, leaving 5 bases unmatched. This CDR3 spans 15 amino acids. The CDR3 region has the DNA TGTGCCAGCAGCCCCGACAGGGGGCGCGACTATGGCTACACCTTC. This codes for CASSPDRGRDYGYTF.

The chain combines TRBV6-5 with TRBJ1-1; maybe TRBD1 (5 bases). This CDR3 has 13 amino acids. The germline V and J ends were trimmed by 6 bases and 1 base, with 9 bases remaining between them. Germline assignment: CDR1 MNHEY and CDR2 SVGAGI. CDR3 residues: CASSRGGNTEAFF. The CDR3 region has the DNA TGTGCCAGCAGCCGGGGGGGGAACACTGAAGCTTTCTTT.

V is TRBV19 and J is TRBJ1-4; TRBD1 matches 8 bases. Unmatched junction bases numbered 7, after V lost 3 bases and J lost 4 bases. CDR3 length: 16 residues. Germline V gene sequence: CDR1 LNHDA, CDR2 SQIVND (reference sequence). CDR3 protein: CASSIWGTGYNEKLFF. For the CDR3, the DNA is TGTGCCAGTAGTATCTGGGGGACAGGATATAATGAAAAACTGTTTTTT. Using reference TRBV19 and TRBJ1-4 for the parts outside the CDR3, the full variable domain is DGGITQSPKYLFRKEGQNVTLSCEQNLNHDAMYWYRQDPGQGLRLIYYSQIVNDFQKGDIAEGYSVSREKKESFPLTVTSAQKNPTAFYLCASSIWGTGYNEKLFFGSGTQLSVL.

The chain employs TRBV6-1 and TRBJ1-1; D possibly corresponds to TRBD1 (6 bases). The CDR3 runs to 14 residues. In germline, CDR1 is MNHNS, CDR2 SASEGT. V was shortened by 3 bases and J by 1 base, with 9 bases between the two germline ends. The CDR3: CASSEQGKNTEAFF. CDR3 DNA: TGTGCCAGCAGTGAGCAGGGGAAGAACACTGAAGCTTTCTTT.

This clone was seen once. The chain combines TRBV30 with TRBJ2-3; D possibly corresponds to TRBD1 (6 bases). The CDR3 runs to 12 residues. Trimming removed 7 bases from V and 6 bases from J, with 14 bases in between. CDR1 is GTSNPN and CDR2 is SVGIG in the germline V gene (reference sequence). CDR3 sequence (DNA): TGTGCCTCGCAACAGGGTTTCGATACGCAGTATTTT. This gives the protein CASQQGFDTQYF. Drawing the rest from reference TRBV30 and TRBJ2-3, the complete variable domain is SQTIHQWPATLVQPVGSPLSLECTVEGTSNPNLYWYRQAAGRGLQLLFYSVGIGQISSEVPQNLSASRPQDRQFILSSKKLLLSDSGFYLCASQQGFDTQYFGPGTRLTVL.

The V call is TRBV10-3, the J call TRBJ1-2; TRBD1 is a possible D gene (5 bases). V lost 10 bases, J lost 1 base, and 7 bases lay in between. Germline V gene sequence: CDR1 ENHRY, CDR2 SYGVKD. This CDR3 is built from 11 residues. The CDR3: CASQGNYGYTF. For the CDR3, the DNA is TGTGCCAGCCAGGGTAACTATGGCTACACCTTC.

This chain links TRBV4-2 with TRBJ2-1, with 10 positions matching TRBD2. The junction had 7 bases not matched to a gene; V was cut back by 5 bases and J by 6 bases. The CDR3 extends over 15 amino acids. The germline gives CDR1 LGHNA, CDR2 YNFKEQ. CDR3 DNA: TGTGCCAGCAGCGTCGGGACTAGCGACGCCAATGAGCAGTTCTTC. This translates into CASSVGTSDANEQFF.

This clone occurred a few times. The chain carries TRBV2 and TRBJ2-2, with D perhaps TRBD2 (6 bases). The CDR3 runs to 15 residues. Trimming pared 1 base from V and 3 bases from J, leaving 9 bases between. Germline values: CDR1 SNHLY, CDR2 FYNNEI. The CDR3 bases are TGTGCCAGCAGTGAAGGGGGACTCTACACCGGGGAGCTGTTTTTT. This codes for CASSEGGLYTGELFF.